These T cell receptor beta chains were read from a single sample in a study of PD-L1 blockade in urothelial cancer. This table comes from immunoSEQ multiplex PCR, and its TCRdb copy is limited to in-frame clones, with some not included. The repertoire holds under 100,000 clones, with about four fifths as singletons. The material was PBMCs, obtained around atezolizumab (anti-PD-L1) treatment. Source of these receptors: a man between 70 and 80 years old with urothelial cancer. The CDR3 runs from the conserved cysteine through the conserved F or W. Each record gives: clone size, J gene, V gene, D gene, CDR3 DNA, CDR3 protein. A D gene is named only where the DNA matches it firmly. The size of a clone is reported for some rows only, either as once, few or many, or as a class for expanded clones.

once | TRBJ2-7 | TRBV2 | NA | TGTGCCAGCAGACTACAGGGTATCCACGAGCAGTACTTC | CASRLQGIHEQYF
few | TRBJ1-6 | TRBV27 | NA | TGTGCCAGCAGCCACGGGGGATCACCCCTCCACTTT | CASSHGGSPLHF
few | TRBJ2-1 | TRBV9 | TRBD2 | TGTGCCAGCAGCCCCCCAGCTAGCGGGGGCAATGAGCAGTTCTTC | CASSPPASGGNEQFF
NA | TRBJ2-3 | TRBV7-9 | NA | TGTGCCAGCAGCTTAGCCAGCGCAGATACGCAGTATTTT | CASSLASADTQYF
NA | TRBJ2-3 | TRBV6-1 | TRBD1 | TGTGCCAGCAGTGAGACGACAGGGGTGGGAGATACGCAGTATTTT | CASSETTGVGDTQYF
few | TRBJ1-2 | TRBV6-4 | NA | TGTGCCAGCAGTGAAACAGGGCAATATGGCTACACCTTC | CASSETGQYGYTF
few | TRBJ2-5 | TRBV18 | TRBD2 | TGTGCCAGCTCACCACGTCATGGACTAGCGGGGGAGACCCAGTACTTC | CASSPRHGLAGETQYF
once | TRBJ2-2 | TRBV19 | NA | TGTGCCAGTAGTATAAGGGGGACCGGAGTCGGGGAGCTGTTTTTT | CASSIRGTGVGELFF
NA | TRBJ1-2 | TRBV19 | TRBD1 | TGTGCCAGTAGTAGATCCGGGGCAGGGGGCGAAGGCTACACCTTC | CASSRSGAGGEGYTF
NA | TRBJ2-5 | TRBV7-3 | TRBD2 | TGTGCCGGGCACGCCAGAGAGCGGGGGCAAGAGACCCAGTACTTC | CAGHARERGQETQYF
NA | TRBJ2-3 | TRBV29-1 | NA | TGCAGCGACGGCGGGGCTTTCACAGATACGCAGTATTTT | CSDGGAFTDTQYF
NA | TRBJ1-1 | TRBV30 | NA | TGTGCCTGGAGCCCTGACAGGTTTCGCACTGAAGCTTTCTTT | CAWSPDRFRTEAFF
once | TRBJ1-2 | TRBV9 | TRBD1 | TGTGCCAGCACCATGGGACAGGGGGCCCACTATGGCTACACCTTC | CASTMGQGAHYGYTF
NA | TRBJ2-7 | TRBV6-5 | NA | TGTGCCAGCACCGAGACAGCGACGGGCGAGCAGTACTTC | CASTETATGEQYF
once | TRBJ2-2 | TRBV4-3 | TRBD1 | TGCGCCAGCAGCCTCGGACAGGGAGTTTACACCGGGGAGCTGTTTTTT | CASSLGQGVYTGELFF
NA | TRBJ1-1 | TRBV18 | NA | TGTGCCAGCTCACGAGGTCCGGGATCTGAAGCTTTCTTT | CASSRGPGSEAFF
NA | TRBJ1-1 | TRBV25-1 | NA | TGTGCCAGCAGTGAGAAAAGAGACACTGAAGCTTTCTTT | CASSEKRDTEAFF
few | TRBJ2-5 | TRBV5-1 | TRBD2 | TGCGCCAGCAGCTTCCTAGGACTAGCGGGGATCGGGGAGACCCAGTACTTC | CASSFLGLAGIGETQYF
NA | TRBJ2-2 | TRBV12-5 | NA | TGTGCTAGTGGTTTGGGCGGGGGCCCGGGGACCGGGGAGCTGTTTTTT | CASGLGGGPGTGELFF
NA | TRBJ2-5 | TRBV6-5 | NA | TGTGCCAGCAGTCGACCCGGGGGGACCCAGTACTTC | CASSRPGGTQYF
NA | TRBJ1-2 | TRBV6-1 | TRBD1 | TGTGCCAGCAGTGAACTACAGGGGGCGAATGGCTACACCTTC | CASSELQGANGYTF
NA | TRBJ2-7 | TRBV18 | TRBD1 | TGTGCCAGCTCAGAGGGACAGGTCCACGAGCAGTACTTC | CASSEGQVHEQYF
NA | TRBJ1-1 | TRBV25-1 | NA | TGTGCCAGCAGTCCCTGGGACACGAACACTGAAGCTTTCTTT | CASSPWDTNTEAFF
NA | TRBJ1-1 | TRBV5-4 | TRBD1 | TGTGCCAGCAGCGCGGCCCGGACAGGGACGAACACTGAAGCTTTCTTT | CASSAARTGTNTEAFF
NA | TRBJ1-5 | TRBV6-6 | TRBD1 | TGTGCCAGCAGCCTGGACAGGGGGGTGGGTCAGCCCCAGCATTTT | CASSLDRGVGQPQHF
NA | TRBJ2-7 | TRBV9 | NA | TGTGCCAGCAGCCCCGGGGACTCACTCTCCTACGAGCAGTACTTC | CASSPGDSLSYEQYF
NA | TRBJ2-3 | TRBV6-5 | NA | TGTGCCAGCAGTTACTCCGGGACAGATACGCAGTATTTT | CASSYSGTDTQYF
once | TRBJ2-3 | TRBV7-2 | NA | TGTGCCAGCAGCTTAGCGTCAGGGCTGGATACGCAGTATTTT | CASSLASGLDTQYF
NA | TRBJ2-2 | TRBV27 | NA | TGTGCCAGCAGTTTAGGTAGCGGACAAGACGGGGAGCTGTTTTTT | CASSLGSGQDGELFF
NA | TRBJ2-2 | TRBV6-5 | TRBD2 | TGTGCCAGCAGACGGGGACTAGCGAACACCGGGGAGCTGTTTTTT | CASRRGLANTGELFF
NA | TRBJ2-2 | TRBV6-1 | NA | TGTGCCAGCAGTGATCACGCAGGCTACACCGGGGAGCTGTTTTTT | CASSDHAGYTGELFF
NA | TRBJ2-3 | TRBV7-7 | NA | TGTGCCAGCAGCTTACTCCTAAGCACAGATACGCAGTATTTT | CASSLLLSTDTQYF
NA | TRBJ2-3 | TRBV7-2 | TRBD1 | TGTGCCAGCAGTCCGGGACAGGGCGGGCTTAGATCGCAGTATTTT | CASSPGQGGLRSQYF
NA | TRBJ1-2 | TRBV19 | TRBD1 | TGTGCCAGTAGTGGACCGGGACAGGGGACCTATGGCTACACCTTC | CASSGPGQGTYGYTF
NA | TRBJ2-3 | TRBV5-1 | TRBD2 | TGCGCCAGCAGCTTGGAAACTAGCGGAAATACGCAGTATTTT | CASSLETSGNTQYF
NA | TRBJ1-2 | TRBV10-3 | NA | TGTGCCATCAGTGAGTCCAGGGGCTATGGCTACACCTTC | CAISESRGYGYTF
once | TRBJ2-1 | TRBV5-1 | NA | TGCGCCAGCTCCACCGGGGACGGAAGGGGGGGGGAGCAGTTCTTC | CASSTGDGRGGEQFF
many | TRBJ2-7 | TRBV7-2 | NA | TGTGCCAGCAGCTTAGACTCGAACAGCCCCGAGCAGTACTTC | CASSLDSNSPEQYF
NA | TRBJ1-1 | TRBV19 | NA | TGTGCCAGTACAGGAGGGGCAGGGCGCACTGAAGCTTTCTTT | CASTGGAGRTEAFF
NA | TRBJ2-1 | TRBV4-3 | NA | TGCGCCAGCAGCCAAGGGCGGATTAATGAGCAGTTCTTC | CASSQGRINEQFF
NA | TRBJ2-1 | TRBV7-8 | TRBD2 | TGTGCCAGCAGCGGATCATCTAGCGGGGGACGTAATGAGCAGTTCTTC | CASSGSSSGGRNEQFF
few | TRBJ2-1 | TRBV6-6 | TRBD2 | TGTGCCAGCAGTCGAACTAGCGGGGGCTACAATGAGCAGTTCTTC | CASSRTSGGYNEQFF
once | TRBJ2-2 | TRBV7-3 | NA | TGTGCCAGCAGCTTAAAAAGTAGGGGACTGAACACCGGGGAGCTGTTTTTT | CASSLKSRGLNTGELFF
NA | TRBJ1-1 | TRBV29-1 | NA | TGCAGCGTTGAAGATCGCAGTGTGAACACTGAAGCTTTCTTT | CSVEDRSVNTEAFF
NA | TRBJ1-1 | TRBV21-1 | NA | TGTGCCAGCAGCCCTTTGGGGGGCACTGAAGCTTTCTTT | CASSPLGGTEAFF
few | TRBJ2-1 | TRBV30 | NA | TGTGCCTGGAGTGTTGAGGGCAATGAGCAGTTCTTC | CAWSVEGNEQFF
NA | TRBJ2-1 | TRBV2 | NA | TGTGCCAGCGGGCAGGCGAGTGAGCAGTTCTTC | CASGQASEQFF
NA | TRBJ2-7 | TRBV11-2 | NA | TGTGCCAGCAGCTTAGCCGGGTCGCGGGGGCTAGAGCAGTACTTC | CASSLAGSRGLEQYF
NA | TRBJ2-2 | TRBV6-4 | NA | TGTGCCAGCTCCCAGGTCATGAACACCGGGGAGCTGTTTTTT | CASSQVMNTGELFF
NA | TRBJ1-5 | TRBV2 | NA | TGTGCCAGCAGTCCGGAGGCTCAGCCCCAGCATTTT | CASSPEAQPQHF
NA | TRBJ2-7 | TRBV11-3 | TRBD2 | TGTGCCAGCAGCCCTGGACTAGCTTTTGGGGAGCAGTACTTC | CASSPGLAFGEQYF
NA | TRBJ1-1 | TRBV28 | NA | TGTGCCAGCAGTTCCGTGGCATTCACTGAAGCTTTCTTT | CASSSVAFTEAFF
NA | TRBJ1-5 | TRBV29-1 | TRBD1 | TGCAGCGTTGGGCAGGGGGAGAGGGATCAGCCCCAGCATTTT | CSVGQGERDQPQHF
NA | TRBJ2-3 | TRBV18 | TRBD2 | TGTGCCAGCTCACCCCCGCGGGGGGGCACAGATACGCAGTATTTT | CASSPPRGGTDTQYF
NA | TRBJ2-2 | TRBV2 | NA | TGTGCCAGCACACCACTGGGGAGCTTCCGAACCGGGGAGCTGTTTTTT | CASTPLGSFRTGELFF
NA | TRBJ1-1 | TRBV30 | TRBD1 | TGTGCCTGGAGTGAGGGACAGGGGCCCATGAACACTGAAGCTTTCTTT | CAWSEGQGPMNTEAFF
NA | TRBJ1-2 | TRBV6-6 | NA | TGTGCCAGCAGTACGGGGAACTATGGCTACACCTTC | CASSTGNYGYTF
NA | TRBJ2-5 | TRBV9 | NA | TGTGCCAGCAGCCCCCCATTGAGTAGCGGACAAGAGACCCAGTACTTC | CASSPPLSSGQETQYF